These 32 T cell receptor beta chains originate from one sample sequenced in a study of graft-versus-host responses after intestinal transplantation. Antigen specificity for these receptors is unknown. Data came from immunoSEQ multiplex PCR; TCRdb stores just in-frame clones and leaves some out. Among 130,000 or so clones, 92% were seen once, and the ten largest hold 0.15% to 0.2%. This material consisted of unstimulated CD4+ T cells sorted from spleen or lymph node cells, taken before intestinal transplant. These receptor sequences come from a human donor who received an intestinal transplant.

Concerning this clone itself: The identical CDR3 is also encoded by other nucleotide sequences in the sample. The V and J genes are TRBV6-5 and TRBJ2-7; D possibly matches TRBD1 or TRBD2 (5 bases each). Trimming took 2 bases from V and 1 from J, leaving 9 bases between them. The CDR3 has 14 residues. CDR1 MNHEY and CDR2 SVGAGI come from the germline V gene. CDR3 region: CASSYRDRSYEQYF. The CDR3, as DNA: TGTGCCAGCAGTTACAGGGACCGATCCTACGAGCAGTACTTC.

The rearrangement uses TRBV6-5 and TRBJ1-3; D ambiguous. The germline CDR1 and CDR2 sequences are MNHEY and SVGAGI. The CDR3 is 15 residues long. Trimming pared 1 base from V and 2 bases from J, leaving 9 bases between. CDR3 region: CASSYLEGAGNTIYF. DNA for the CDR3: TGTGCCAGCAGTTACTTGGAGGGCGCTGGAAACACCATATATTTT.

The V gene is TRBV6-5, the J gene TRBJ1-5, with TRBD1 as a possible D gene (5 bases). CDR3 size: 15 residues. Trimming cost V 0 bases and J 4 bases, with 10 bases left between them. CDR1 MNHEY and CDR2 SVGAGI come from the germline V gene. As DNA, the CDR3 is TGTGCCAGCAGTTACTCGGGAGGGGCGAATCAGCCCCAGCATTTT. It yields the protein CASSYSGGANQPQHF.

The chain combines TRBV4-1 with TRBJ2-2; TRBD1 matches 7 bases. The V segment lost 6 bases and the J segment 2 bases; nucleotides outside the gene matches: 12. The CDR3 runs to 17 residues. The germline CDR1 and CDR2 sequences are MGHRA and YSYEKL. The CDR3, as DNA: TGCGCCAGCAGAACCGGGACAGTAGGAGCTAACACCGGGGAGCTGTTTTTT. This gives the protein CASRTGTVGANTGELFF.

The chain uses TRBV28 and TRBJ2-5; 9 bases align to TRBD2. The J call may be faulty, since TRBJ2-7 better matches the DNA end. CDR3 length equals 15 residues. Germline CDR1 and CDR2: MDHEN and SYDVKM. DNA of the CDR3: TGTGCCAGCAGTTTACCAGCGGGGGGTTCCTACGAGCAGTACTTC. Translation: CASSLPAGGSYEQYF.

The V gene is TRBV10-3, the J gene TRBJ2-1; possible D gene TRBD1, 5 bases. Looked up from germline, CDR1 is ENHRY and CDR2 is SYGVKD. Trimming left V 0 bases short and J 0 bases short, with 9 bases between. This CDR3 contains 16 residues. The CDR3 here is CAISESWQGSYNEQFF. In DNA form, the CDR3 reads TGTGCCATCAGTGAGTCTTGGCAGGGCTCCTACAATGAGCAGTTCTTC.

The CDR3 here is CAGKETNYGYTF. For the CDR3, the DNA is TGTGCCGGGAAAGAGACCAACTATGGCTACACCTTC. The J gene is TRBJ1-2, the V gene TRBV30; D is unclear. The germline V and J ends were trimmed by 8 bases and 2 bases, with 12 bases remaining between them. The CDR3 is 12 residues long. CDR1 is GTSNPN, CDR2 SVGIG, per germline (reference sequence).

This chain links TRBV19 with TRBJ1-5; D call uncertain. V shed 8 bases and J shed 3 bases, with 17 bases lying between them. The CDR3 spans 15 residues. Germline CDR1 reads LNHDA; CDR2 reads SQIVND (reference sequence). In DNA, the CDR3 is TGTGCCAGTTTGACTGGCCTGGGCTCCAATCAGCCCCAGCATTTT. Translating it yields CASLTGLGSNQPQHF.

J is TRBJ1-6 and V is TRBV19, with D perhaps matching TRBD1 (5 bases). CDR3 length: 16 residues. The V gene lost 0 bases and the J gene lost 8 bases, with 14 bases spanning the gap. Per germline, CDR1 LNHDA and CDR2 SQIVND (reference sequence). CDR3 sequence: CASSIEPGTRHSPLHF. The CDR3 bases are TGTGCCAGTAGTATAGAACCCGGGACGAGGCATTCACCCCTCCACTTT.

V usage is TRBV30 and J usage is TRBJ2-5; TRBD1 is a possible D gene (6 bases). Germline values: CDR1 GTSNPN, CDR2 SVGIG (reference sequence). Trimming pared 3 bases from V and 7 bases from J, leaving 18 bases between. The CDR3 loop spans 14 amino acids. The CDR3 here is CAWSRQALGGTQYF. DNA of the CDR3: TGTGCCTGGAGCAGACAGGCCCTCGGTGGGACCCAGTACTTC.

The chain combines TRBV5-1 with TRBJ2-1; D not certain. This CDR3 is built from 12 residues. CDR1 and CDR2 (germline): SGHRS, YFSETQ. V was trimmed by 2 bases and J by 5 bases, leaving 5 bases between them. CDR3 bases: TGCGCCAGCAGCTTTCAGGACAATGAGCAGTTCTTC. Its translation is CASSFQDNEQFF.

The chain has TRBV2 and TRBJ2-5; 9 nucleotides match TRBD2. Trimming removed 1 base from V and 4 bases from J; junction bases left unmatched: 10. This CDR3 has 17 residues. From germline, CDR1 is SNHLY and CDR2 FYNNEI. The CDR3 spells CASSEVGAGGVRETQYF. CDR3 in DNA: TGTGCCAGCAGTGAAGTGGGCGCGGGAGGGGTGCGAGAGACCCAGTACTTC.

This clone was found once. V gene TRBV6-1 combines with J gene TRBJ2-7; D is undetermined. Trimming left V 6 bases short and J 7 bases short, with 16 bases between. Germline assignment: CDR1 MNHNS and CDR2 SASEGT. The CDR3 contains 13 residues. The CDR3 coding sequence is TGTGCCAGCAGGAGGACGGACCTAGGGGAGCAGTACTTC. This codes for CASRRTDLGEQYF.

This sequence joins TRBV30 and TRBJ1-4; D gene ambiguous. The germline gives CDR1 GTSNPN, CDR2 SVGIG (reference sequence). V was shortened by 0 bases and J by 3 bases, with 11 bases between the two germline ends. This CDR3 has 15 residues. The CDR3 region is CAWSVLASPNEKLFF. CDR3 DNA sequence: TGTGCCTGGAGTGTATTGGCTTCACCTAATGAAAAACTGTTTTTT.

The chain couples TRBV19 to TRBJ2-1, with D perhaps TRBD1 (7 bases). V was clipped by 1 base and J by 14 bases, with 12 bases between them. From germline, CDR1 is LNHDA and CDR2 SQIVND (reference sequence). The CDR3 length is 12 residues. CDR3 in DNA: TGTGCCAGTAGTATAGGAGGAGGGGGCGAGTTCTTC. Protein: CASSIGGGGEFF.

The sample holds one count of this clone. The V call is TRBV19, the J call TRBJ1-2, with 7 bases aligning to TRBD1. With V trimmed by 5 bases and J by 7 bases, 4 bases remained unmatched. CDR3 size: 12 residues. In germline, CDR1 is LNHDA, CDR2 SQIVND (reference sequence). The DNA of the CDR3 is TGTGCCAGTAGTCTACGGACAGGTGGCTACACCTTC. Translation: CASSLRTGGYTF.

This clone was seen just once. The chain uses TRBV5-4 and TRBJ2-3, with 8 bases identical to TRBD1. Unmatched junction bases numbered 2, after V lost 2 bases and J lost 3 bases. Germline-derived CDR1 and CDR2 are SGHNT and YYREEE (reference sequence). The CDR3 has 14 residues. CDR3 coding DNA: TGTGCCAGCAGCTTTCGGACAGGGACAGATACGCAGTATTTT. This gives the protein CASSFRTGTDTQYF.

The chain links TRBV30 to TRBJ2-2; D is possibly TRBD2 (6 bases). Germline lookup yields CDR1 GTSNPN and CDR2 SVGIG (reference sequence). CDR3 length: 14 residues. V was pared by 4 bases and J by 1 base, with 10 bases between. The CDR3 sequence: CAWKPGLNTGELFF. CDR3 bases: TGTGCCTGGAAGCCGGGACTGAACACCGGGGAGCTGTTTTTT.

V is TRBV5-4 and J is TRBJ2-1; TRBD1 matches at 7 bases. CDR3 length equals 15 residues. Per the germline V gene, CDR1 is SGHNT and CDR2 is YYREEE (reference sequence). Trimming at V came to 4 bases and at J to 3 bases, leaving 7 bases not matched to a gene. The CDR3 here is CASSVDRAGYNEQFF. In nucleotides, the CDR3 is TGTGCCAGCAGCGTTGACAGGGCTGGCTACAATGAGCAGTTCTTC.

The chain combines TRBV10-3 with TRBJ2-2; 7 nucleotides align to TRBD1. Trimming at V came to 10 bases and at J to 2 bases, leaving 10 bases not matched to a gene. The CDR3 has 15 amino acids. Germline values: CDR1 ENHRY, CDR2 SYGVKD. The CDR3 loop reads CATTAGTVNTGELFF. The CDR3 bases are TGTGCCACCACGGCCGGGACAGTTAACACCGGGGAGCTGTTTTTT.

The chain recombines TRBV27 with TRBJ1-6; the match to TRBD1 covers 9 bases. The germline CDR1 and CDR2 sequences are MNHEY and SMNVEV (reference sequence). The CDR3 runs to 15 residues. V shed 7 bases and J 14 bases; nucleotides not matched to a gene: 15. CDR3 residues: CASKPLPGQGGSLHF. The CDR3 DNA reads as TGTGCCAGCAAACCTTTGCCGGGACAGGGTGGATCCCTCCACTTT.

The chain employs TRBV5-1 and TRBJ2-5, with D unresolved. This CDR3 comprises 13 residues. Per germline, CDR1 SGHRS and CDR2 YFSETQ. V shed 0 bases and J shed 4 bases, with 7 bases lying between them. CDR3 sequence reads: CASSLVPLETQYF. As DNA, the CDR3 is TGCGCCAGCAGCTTGGTCCCCCTAGAGACCCAGTACTTC.

On this clone itself: Different DNA sequences within this sample yield the same CDR3. The chain couples TRBV30 to TRBJ1-1, with 8 bases lining up with TRBD1. The CDR3 has 13 residues. From germline, CDR1 is GTSNPN and CDR2 SVGIG (reference sequence). The junction had 9 bases not matched to a gene; V was cut back by 5 bases and J by 7 bases. The CDR3 is CAWAGGAFGEAFF. The DNA of the CDR3 is TGTGCCTGGGCAGGGGGCGCTTTTGGTGAAGCTTTCTTT.

The rearrangement links TRBV6-5 to TRBJ1-5, with TRBD1 matching over 7 bases. V was pared by 7 bases and J by 7 bases, with 10 bases of the junction left unmatched. In germline, CDR1 is MNHEY, CDR2 SVGAGI. CDR3 length: 14 residues. The CDR3 DNA follows: TGTGCCAGCAAGGGGCAGGGGGTGTGGCAGCCCCAGCATTTT. Amino acids: CASKGQGVWQPQHF.

This sequence joins TRBV9 and TRBJ1-2; tentative D call: TRBD1 (5 bases). Germline lookup yields CDR1 SGDLS and CDR2 YYNGEE. This CDR3 contains 14 residues. The V and J ends lost 3 bases and 1 base respectively, with 10 bases between them. Here the CDR3 reads CASSAGPFNYGYTF. As DNA, the CDR3 is TGTGCCAGCAGCGCAGGGCCGTTTAACTATGGCTACACCTTC.

The chain couples TRBV5-1 to TRBJ2-1; D not resolved. Germline V CDR1 and CDR2: SGHRS, YFSETQ. The CDR3 consists of 13 residues. Trimming shortened V by 4 bases and J by 6 bases, and 11 bases separated the two germline ends. In nucleotides, the CDR3 is TGCGCCAGCAGCCCTTGGCTCTTCAATGAGCAGTTCTTC. Translated, it gives CASSPWLFNEQFF.

J is TRBJ1-4 and V is TRBV5-5; TRBD1 is a possible D gene (5 bases). V dropped 2 bases and J dropped 7 bases, with 12 bases sitting between them. In germline, CDR1 is SGHKS, CDR2 YYEKEE (reference sequence). The CDR3 sequence is 14 residues long. The DNA of the CDR3 is TGTGCCAGCAGCTTTCAGGGTATTGGTGAAAAACTGTTTTTT. This translates into CASSFQGIGEKLFF.

In regard to this clone: Relative to the germline gene, one junction end is altered; a read error may explain this. The V gene is TRBV7-7, the J gene TRBJ2-7; possibly TRBD1 for D (5 bases). Germline loops: CDR1 SSHAT, CDR2 FNYEAQ (reference sequence). This CDR3 contains 14 residues. This chain's CDR3 is CASSQGSPGYEQYF. The CDR3 DNA reads as TGTGCTAGCAGCCAGGGCTCTCCTGGATACGAGCAGTACTTC. Using reference TRBV7-7 and TRBJ2-7 for the parts outside the CDR3, the full variable domain is GAGVSQSPRYKVTKRGQDVTLRCDPISSHATLYWYQQALGQGPEFLTYFNYEAQPDKSGLPSDRFSAERPEGSISTLTIQRTEQRDSAMYRCASSQGSPGYEQYFGPGTRLTVT.

This clone has only one observation. The rearrangement joins TRBV28 to TRBJ2-1; possibly TRBD2 for D (5 bases). Per the germline V gene, CDR1 is MDHEN and CDR2 is SYDVKM. V lost 4 bases, J lost 0 bases, and 13 bases lay in between. This CDR3 has 16 residues. The CDR3 loop reads CASSYVFEGSYNEQFF. Written as DNA, the CDR3 is TGTGCCAGCAGTTATGTGTTTGAGGGCTCCTACAATGAGCAGTTCTTC.

The CDR3 DNA is TGTGCCAGCAGGCCCGGGACAGGCCTCTACGAGCAGTACTTC. Amino acids: CASRPGTGLYEQYF. The chain couples TRBV27 to TRBJ2-7; TRBD1 matches 8 bases. CDR1 and CDR2 from the germline V gene are MNHEY and SMNVEV (reference sequence). This CDR3 has 14 residues. J lost 3 bases, V lost 6 bases, and 7 bases had no gene match.

V and J are TRBV19 and TRBJ2-1; no firm D call. Deletions cut 3 bases from V and 9 bases from J, with 6 bases between. CDR1 and CDR2 (germline): LNHDA, SQIVND (reference sequence). The CDR3 runs 11 residues. CDR3 amino acids: CASSMNREQFF. The DNA of the CDR3 is TGTGCCAGTAGTATGAACCGTGAGCAGTTCTTC.

The chain has TRBV27 and TRBJ2-7; 7 bases are a match to TRBD1. V dropped 4 bases and J dropped 5; count of bases not matched to a gene: 11. CDR3 length: 15 amino acids. The germline CDR1 and CDR2 sequences are MNHEY and SMNVEV (reference sequence). Written as DNA, the CDR3 is TGTGCCAGCAGTTCCTTACAGGGGATTAGAGACGAGCAGTACTTC. This codes for CASSSLQGIRDEQYF.